This record concerns one T cell receptor (beta chain) sequence. The data stem from a study of blood T cell repertoires in COVID-19. Germline V gives CDR1 KGHSH, CDR2 LQKENI. The V end was cut by 3 bases, the J end by 5 bases, with 13 bases between. The CDR3 is 15 residues long. As processed by the authors: The assay estimated nucleated cells by amplifying reference gene primers. TCRdb keeps only in-frame clones here, not all; method: immunoSEQ multiplex PCR. Clone size and the V and J calls come from that table; the DNA yielded D and trimming. The sample includes roughly 80,000 clones, nearly 85% of them seen just once.

The sequence was obtained from a woman of 80 years or more with acute or convalescent COVID-19. The sequenced sample consisted of peripheral blood. The V call is TRBV18, the J call TRBJ2-2; no firm D call. CDR3 sequence (DNA): TGTGCCAGCTCACCGCCCGGAGCGTGGACCGGGGAGCTGTTTTTT. The encoded protein is CASSPPGAWTGELFF.